The source of this TCR beta chain is a study of monozygotic twins with cystic fibrosis listed by TCRdb under 2021. Concerning the study at large: Approximately 3.2 micrograms of fragmented DNA went through roughly 15 PCR cycles to produce barcoded libraries. To assess genetic influence on V and J gene usage, the study compared TCR beta repertoires within and across 16 monozygotic twin pairs with cystic fibrosis. Ten female and six male twin pairs, aged roughly 2.0 to 36.4 years (median about 9.4 years) and mostly children and adolescents, were included in the cohort. Twins were ranked among roughly 1,100 cohort participants for weight-for-height and FEVPerc (FEV1 disease centile) at the day of blood sampling. Data for three of the twin pairs had previously been reported in another context.

TCR beta CDR3 regions were amplified by multiplex PCR using the immunoSEQ immune profiling system, following the manufacturer's instructions. Sequencing was performed on an Illumina NextSeq system. The original pipeline was this. Sequence data were processed on the immunoSEQ Analyzer platform, and clonality was computed as the square root of Simpson's index of productive rearrangements. Similarity in V and J usage was quantified by Jensen-Shannon distance, and CDR3 generation probabilities were calculated with OLGA. The researchers looked up shared CDR3 sequences in the immuneACCESS database (August 2020) and in VDJdb (December 2020). Imported from immuneACCESS, the table was reduced by TCRdb to in-frame sequences with V and J called. These copies leave out some clones; in studies compared against another copy, an unresolved V gene accounts for under half, and the cause of the remainder is not known. The V and J calls and clone size come from that table; D and trimming were worked out from the DNA. This sample gives under 20,000 clones in total; around 97% of them show up just once. The ten biggest clones cover 1.9% of the sample.

According to the germline V gene, CDR1 reads SGDLS and CDR2 reads YYNGEE. The trim is 3 bases for V and 7 bases for J, with a gap of 8 bases between the germline ends. Reading from cysteine to phenylalanine, the CDR3 counts 11 amino acids. This entry keeps only the CDR3 DNA: 33 bases, framed from base 1. Paper-wide results and their limitations: In 13 of 16 pairs, V gene usage most closely resembled the co-twin's, and the same held for J usage in 8 of 16 pairs, a pattern suggesting genetic constraints. No association turned up between shared CDR3 numbers and age, concordance or disease severity, and the cohort was small. Simpson clonality tended to be low (median around 0.0095), which suggests a naive-dominated repertoire, although clonality was higher in the most severely affected patients. Monozygotic CF twin pairs shared significantly more nucleotide-identical clonotypes within each pair than unrelated CF individuals shared with one another (P = 0.000026, Mann-Whitney).

On this clone itself: The specificity of this receptor is unknown. Per-nucleotide qualities are absent, and no much larger clonotype sits a single base away.

The twin pairs came from the European Cystic Fibrosis Twin and Sibling Study Cohort, which recruited patients from 158 CF clinics across 14 European countries. Zygosity and CFTR genotype were confirmed in-house, and zygosity was tested by multiplex PCR of nine short tandem repeat loci. Peripheral blood was sampled from each twin, and clinical parameters were recorded on the day of blood sampling. Genomic DNA was isolated from peripheral blood cells with phenol/chloroform and kept in TE buffer at 4 degrees C. The chain uses TRBV9 and TRBJ2-7; the best D guess is TRBD1, with 5 bases matching. The source of this sequence is a woman under 40 with cystic fibrosis. The sequenced sample was blood. The nucleotide sequence reads TGTGCCAGCAGCGGAAAGGGGGAGCAGTACTTC. This translates into CASSGKGEQYF.